One sample yielded the 9 T cell receptor beta chains listed below, sequenced in a study of preoperative IRX-2 immunotherapy in early breast cancer. The sample's treatment: preoperative locoregional IRX-2 cytokine immunotherapy. Method: immunoSEQ multiplex PCR; TCRdb's copy keeps in-frame clones and lacks some. The sample shows about 33,000 clones, roughly 90% of them seen only once. This specimen consisted of tumor tissue, obtained after IRX-2 immunotherapy. Source of these receptors: a human donor with breast cancer.

V gene TRBV10-2 combines with J gene TRBJ2-7; the D is unclear. V lost 2 bases, J lost 0 bases, and 8 bases lay in between. Germline values: CDR1 WSHSY, CDR2 SAAADI. The CDR3 has 14 residues. The CDR3 here is CASSETAISYEQYV. Written as DNA, the CDR3 is TGCGCCAGCAGTGAGACAGCAATCTCCTACGAGCAGTACGTC.

The rearrangement joins TRBV11-3 to TRBJ1-2, with 10 bases matching TRBD1. Germline CDR1 and CDR2: SGHNT and YENEEA. After removal of 4 bases from V and 7 bases from J, the junction contained 6 bases not matched to a gene. This CDR3 is built from 14 residues. The CDR3 is CASSSEGTGAGYTF. CDR3 in DNA: TGTGCCAGCAGCTCGGAGGGGACAGGGGCTGGCTACACCTTC.

DNA of the CDR3: TGTGCCAGTAGTATAGGGCGGGTGGAGACCCAGTACTTC. This codes for CASSIGRVETQYF. The chain uses TRBV19 and TRBJ2-5; the D gene is possibly TRBD2 (5 bases). Trimming cost V 1 base and J 5 bases, with 8 bases left between them. This CDR3 comprises 13 residues. Germline CDR1 and CDR2: LNHDA and SQIVND (reference sequence).

This chain uses TRBV7-1 with TRBJ1-1; 9 bases match TRBD1. TRBV7-1 is recorded as an ORF, its role being uncertain. The CDR3 extends over 15 amino acids. With V trimmed by 4 bases and J by 3 bases, 6 bases remained unmatched. CDR3 in DNA: TGTGCCAGCAGCTTTACGGGACAGGGATACACTGAAGCTTTCTTT. Encoded protein: CASSFTGQGYTEAFF.

The J gene is TRBJ1-5, the V gene TRBV28; D remains unclear. The CDR3 is 13 amino acids. Trimming removed 6 bases from V and 4 bases from J, with 10 bases in between. CDR1 is MDHEN, CDR2 SYDVKM, per germline. CDR3 DNA sequence: TGTGCCAGCAGGTCAATCGGGAATCAGCCCCAGCATTTT. The encoded protein is CASRSIGNQPQHF.

The rearrangement uses TRBV30 and TRBJ1-1; possibly TRBD1 for D (6 bases). V was cut by 3 bases and J by 5 bases, with 10 bases left in between. The CDR3 has 12 amino acids. Germline CDR1 GTSNPN, CDR2 SVGIG (reference sequence). The CDR3 loop reads CAWRRQVTEAFF. CDR3 coding DNA: TGTGCCTGGAGGCGACAGGTAACTGAAGCTTTCTTT.

This clone was seen more than once but under ten times. V and J are TRBV11-3 and TRBJ2-3; weak D call: TRBD2 (6 bases). CDR1 is SGHNT and CDR2 is YENEEA in the germline V gene. Trimming removed 5 bases at V and 3 bases at J, with 15 bases between. The CDR3 contains 15 residues. CDR3 protein: CASSPGGVRTDTQYF. The CDR3 DNA reads as TGTGCCAGCAGCCCCGGAGGGGTCCGGACAGATACGCAGTATTTT.

The chain carries TRBV6-8 and TRBJ1-5; possible D gene TRBD1, 5 bases. V lost 10 bases, J lost 1 base, and 11 bases lay in between. The CDR3 is 13 residues long. Per the germline V gene, CDR1 is MNHGY and CDR2 is SAAAGT. The CDR3 here is CAIQGGSNQPQHF. The CDR3 nucleotides are TGTGCCATCCAGGGTGGGAGCAATCAGCCCCAGCATTTT.

The chain uses TRBV28 and TRBJ2-7; D possibly corresponds to TRBD2 (6 bases). CDR1 is MDHEN, CDR2 SYDVKM, per germline. Trimming pared 4 bases from V and 3 bases from J, leaving 13 bases between. The CDR3 totals 14 residues. The CDR3 region is CASSSAGTFYEQYV. CDR3 nucleotides: TGTGCCAGCAGTTCCGCCGGGACTTTCTACGAGCAGTACGTC.